A single sample gave rise to the 25 T cell receptor beta chains below, sequenced in a study of T cells after yellow fever vaccination. TCRdb re-called the 5' RACE reads through MiXCR, storing one row per CDR3 protein. The profile shows under 150,000 distinct CDR3 sequences, 6.5% to 8.5% of them singletons. The source was CD4+ T cells sorted from PBMCs, collected 5 days after the yellow fever booster vaccination. These receptors all stem from a man aged 25 to 40 who received the YFV17D yellow fever vaccine.

This clonotype was picked up many times. The V gene is TRBV11-2, the J gene TRBJ2-1; D call uncertain. Trimming shortened V by 5 bases and J by 4 bases, and 9 bases separated the two germline ends. The germline V gene encodes CDR1 SGHAT and CDR2 FQNNGV. This CDR3 is 13 amino acids long. CDR3 amino acids: CASSPLGYNEQFF. CDR3 in DNA: TGTGCCAGCAGCCCATTAGGTTACAATGAGCAGTTCTTC.

The rearrangement joins TRBV6-5 to TRBJ2-1, with D possibly matching TRBD2 (5 bases). V dropped 2 bases and J dropped 2 bases, with 16 bases sitting between them. This CDR3 has 17 residues. Germline V gene sequence: CDR1 MNHEY, CDR2 SVGAGI. The CDR3 DNA sequence: TGTGCCAGCAGTTACGCCCCCACTAGTCGTCCCTACAATGAGCAGTTCTTC. Translation gives CASSYAPTSRPYNEQFF.

In its sample, this clonotype was seen many times. This chain links TRBV7-6 with TRBJ2-3; D is uncertain. Trimming cost V 10 bases and J 7 bases, with 15 bases left between them. Germline CDR1 is SGHVS and CDR2 is FNYEAQ. The CDR3 has 12 residues. DNA for the CDR3: TGTGCCACCATAATCGACGGCTATACGCAGTATTTT. The encoded protein is CATIIDGYTQYF.

This clonotype has ten or more counts. The chain joins TRBV7-9 to TRBJ2-1; 8 bases align to TRBD1. The CDR3 is 14 residues long. The V segment lost 5 bases and the J segment 8 bases; nucleotides outside the gene matches: 8. Germline loops: CDR1 SEHNR, CDR2 FQNEAQ (reference sequence). CDR3 in DNA: TGTGCCAGCAGCCCCAGACAGGGGTGGGATGAGCAGTTCTTC. Protein: CASSPRQGWDEQFF.

This clonotype was detected many times. The J gene is TRBJ1-2, the V gene TRBV12-3 or TRBV12-4; D unresolved. Trimming removed 6 bases from V and 5 bases from J, with 16 bases in between. The CDR3 extends over 14 amino acids. The CDR3 nucleotides read TGTGCCAGCAGCCGGCGCGGTTTGGCGTATGGCTACACCTTC. This encodes CASSRRGLAYGYTF.

This clonotype was seen many times. This sequence joins TRBV7-2 and TRBJ2-1; 10 nucleotides line up with TRBD2. CDR3 size: 16 residues. V dropped 5 bases and J dropped 0; count of bases not matched to a gene: 4. Looked up from germline, CDR1 is SGHTA and CDR2 is FQGNSA. CDR3 region: CASSRTSGDSYNEQFF. Here the CDR3 DNA reads TGTGCCAGCAGCAGGACTAGCGGTGACTCCTACAATGAGCAGTTCTTC.

In this sample, this clonotype turned up many times. This sequence joins TRBV12-3 or TRBV12-4 and TRBJ2-7; 7 bases align to TRBD1. This CDR3 is 13 amino acids long. V was pared by 7 bases and J by 1 base, with 4 bases of the junction left unmatched. The CDR3, as DNA: TGTGCCAGCACTCGGGACAGTTCCTACGAGCAGTACTTC. This codes for CASTRDSSYEQYF.

This clonotype showed up many times. The chain employs TRBV20-1 and TRBJ1-1; D uncertain. V lost 5 bases and J 0 bases, leaving 4 bases between the germline ends. The CDR3 totals 11 residues. Germline CDR1 is DFQATT and CDR2 is SNEGSKA (reference sequence). CDR3 loop: CSAPMNTEAFF. CDR3 nucleotide sequence: TGCAGTGCTCCCATGAACACTGAAGCTTTCTTT.

This clonotype appeared many times. The junction does not match germline at one end; this may be a read error. The rearrangement links TRBV5-1 to TRBJ2-7; 10 bases line up with TRBD2. The germline CDR1 and CDR2 sequences are SGHRS and YFSETQ. The CDR3 is 15 amino acids. CDR3 bases: TGTGCCAGCTCACCATTAGCGGGAGGATCCTACGAGCAGTACTTC. Encoded protein: CASSPLAGGSYEQYF.

For the CDR3, the DNA is TGTGCCAGCAGCTTGGGCTCGGCAACTAATGAAAAACTGTTTTTT. It codes for CASSLGSATNEKLFF. The rearrangement joins TRBV5-4 to TRBJ1-4; D uncertain. The germline CDR1 and CDR2 sequences are SGHNT and YYREEE (reference sequence). The V end lost 0 bases, the J end lost 0 bases, and 6 bases lay between the germline ends. This CDR3 comprises 15 residues.

This clonotype was seen ten or more times. V gene TRBV29-1 combines with J gene TRBJ2-7; D remains ambiguous. Deletions cut 3 bases from V and 6 bases from J, with 6 bases between. The CDR3 length is 10 residues. The germline gives CDR1 SQVTM, CDR2 ANQGSEA. CDR3 sequence: CSVERSEQYF. CDR3 nucleotides: TGCAGCGTTGAGCGGTCCGAGCAGTACTTC.

This clonotype occurred many times. V gene TRBV12-3 or TRBV12-4 combines with J gene TRBJ2-7; 10 bases agree with TRBD2. The CDR3 covers 17 residues. The junction had 17 bases not matched to a gene; V was cut back by 6 bases and J by 6 bases. In nucleotides, the CDR3 is TGTGCCAGCAGGCAGGGGGGCATGTCTAGCGGGAGTCTCGAGCAGTACTTC. As protein: CASRQGGMSSGSLEQYF.

This clonotype was detected many times. The chain links TRBV12-3 or TRBV12-4 to TRBJ2-1; D might be TRBD2 (7 bases). This CDR3 contains 13 residues. Trimming took 2 bases from V and 8 from J, leaving 10 bases between them. The CDR3 DNA follows: TGTGCCAGCAGTTTAAGGGAGGGGGATGAGCAGTTCTTC. Protein product: CASSLREGDEQFF.

This clonotype was seen repeatedly, ten times or more. The chain couples TRBV2 to TRBJ2-5; D perhaps matches TRBD1 (6 bases). CDR3 length: 13 amino acids. Germline V gives CDR1 SNHLY, CDR2 FYNNEI. V lost 3 bases, J lost 4 bases, and 9 bases lay in between. The CDR3 DNA reads TGTGCCAGCAGTGAGACAGGAACAGAGACCCAGTACTTC. Residues: CASSETGTETQYF.

This clonotype was seen more than once but under ten times. The chain is built from TRBV7-2 and TRBJ1-1, with D unclear. The CDR3 runs 15 residues. CDR1 is SGHTA, CDR2 FQGNSA, per germline. V lost 1 base and J 0 bases, leaving 9 bases between the germline ends. The CDR3 protein is CASSLVGRVNTEAFF. The CDR3 DNA reads TGTGCCAGCAGCTTAGTAGGGAGGGTGAACACTGAAGCTTTCTTT. Drawing the rest from reference TRBV7-2 and TRBJ1-1, the complete variable domain is GAGVSQSPSNKVTEKGKDVELRCDPISGHTALYWYRQSLGQGLEFLIYFQGNSAPDKSGLPSDRFSAERTGGSVSTLTIQRTQQEDSAVYLCASSLVGRVNTEAFFGQGTRLTVV.

This clonotype came up many times. The rearrangement joins TRBV20-1 to TRBJ2-7, with no clear D. This CDR3 has 13 residues. In germline, CDR1 is DFQATT, CDR2 SNEGSKA (reference sequence). V lost 5 bases and J lost 4, with 15 bases in between. The DNA of the CDR3 is TGCAGTGCTCCTCTGGCCCCATCTTACGAGCAGTACTTC. This sequence encodes CSAPLAPSYEQYF.

This clonotype was counted many times. The chain recombines TRBV7-3 with TRBJ2-1; a weak D match, TRBD2 (6 bases). CDR1 and CDR2 (germline): SGHTA, FQGTGA. The germline V and J ends were trimmed by 3 bases and 6 bases, with 15 bases remaining between them. The CDR3 has 15 residues. CDR3 nucleotides: TGTGCCAGCAGCTTTGGGGACTCCCGGGGCAATGAGCAGTTCTTC. It specifies CASSFGDSRGNEQFF. Full variable domain (remainder filled in from reference TRBV7-3 and TRBJ2-1): GAGVSQTPSNKVTEKGKYVELRCDPISGHTALYWYRQSLGQGPEFLIYFQGTGAADDSGLPNDRFFAVRPEGSVSTLKIQRTERGDSAVYLCASSFGDSRGNEQFFGPGTRLTVL.

Turning to this clonotype: This sequence may be a read error, since a much larger clone differs from it by one base. The CDR3 reads CSAPTPRQNNEQFF. In nucleotides, the CDR3 is TGCAGTGCTCCAACCCCTCGACAGAACAATGAGCAGTTCTTC. The rearrangement joins TRBV20-1 to TRBJ2-1, with D possibly matching TRBD1 (5 bases). Germline loops: CDR1 DFQATT, CDR2 SNEGSKA (reference sequence). The V end lost 5 bases, the J end lost 5 bases, and 16 bases lay between the germline ends. CDR3 length: 14 amino acids.

In its sample, this clonotype was seen many times. This chain connects TRBV7-2 to TRBJ2-7, with D unclear. The germline gives CDR1 SGHTA, CDR2 FQGNSA. The CDR3 spans 15 residues. V lost 5 bases and J lost 2, with 16 bases in between. The CDR3, as DNA: TGTGCCAGCAGCGTGGAATGGGGAATTCCCTACGAGCAGTACTTC. This translates into CASSVEWGIPYEQYF.

This clonotype showed up just a few times. The J gene is TRBJ2-2, the V gene TRBV24-1; 9 bases map to TRBD1. V lost 4 bases, J lost 4 bases, and 6 bases stayed unmatched. From germline, CDR1 is KGHDR and CDR2 SFDVKD. This CDR3 contains 16 residues. This CDR3 reads CATSDQGQGTTGELFF. The CDR3 DNA reads TGTGCCACCAGTGACCAGGGACAGGGCACCACCGGGGAGCTGTTTTTT.

This clonotype came up many times. The rearrangement links TRBV7-9 to TRBJ1-5, with 7 nucleotides matching TRBD1. V shed 5 bases and J 12 bases; nucleotides not matched to a gene: 7. Germline loops: CDR1 SEHNR, CDR2 FQNEAQ (reference sequence). This CDR3 is 12 amino acids long. The CDR3 loop is CASSPDSGGQHF. The CDR3 nucleotides are TGTGCCAGCAGCCCAGATTCAGGGGGCCAGCATTTT.

This clonotype was recorded many times. This chain links TRBV12-3 or TRBV12-4 with TRBJ1-2; TRBD1 might be the D (6 bases). Trimming removed 7 bases at V and 6 bases at J, with 18 bases between. CDR3 length: 14 residues. DNA for the CDR3: TGTGCCAGCATGGGGGGGCGGAAGTTTAATGGCTACACCTTC. Protein sequence: CASMGGRKFNGYTF.

This clonotype was seen at least ten times. In DNA, the CDR3 is TGCGCCAGCAGCTTGGTTCACAGGGGAGATGGCTACACCTTC. This encodes CASSLVHRGDGYTF. This chain links TRBV5-1 with TRBJ1-2; TRBD1 matches at 7 bases. Germline CDR1 is SGHRS and CDR2 is YFSETQ. This CDR3 is 14 amino acids long. V shed 0 bases, J shed 6 bases, and the junction held 5 bases outside the gene matches.

In its sample, this clonotype was seen a few times. For the CDR3, the DNA is TGTGCCAGCAGTACGGACGGGACCTACGAGCAGTACTTC. Encoded protein: CASSTDGTYEQYF. The chain couples TRBV7-6 to TRBJ2-7; tentatively, D is TRBD2 (5 bases). Germline CDR1 and CDR2: SGHVS and FNYEAQ. This CDR3 is 13 amino acids long. With 6 bases removed from V and 2 bases from J, the gap between germline ends came to 11 bases. Filled out from reference TRBV7-6 and TRBJ2-7, the complete variable domain reads GAGVSQSPRYKVTKRGQDVALRCDPISGHVSLYWYRQALGQGPEFLTYFNYEAQQDKSGLPNDRFSAERPEGSISTLTIQRTEQRDSAMYRCASSTDGTYEQYFGPGTRLTVT.

This clonotype was counted a few times. The rearrangement uses TRBV19 and TRBJ2-6; D may be TRBD2 (5 bases). CDR3 size: 14 residues. Germline V CDR1 and CDR2: LNHDA, SQIVND (reference sequence). Trimming took 9 bases from V and 3 from J, leaving 12 bases between them. CDR3 sequence (DNA): TGTGCCAGCGGGGTAGGCTATGGGGCCAACGTCCTGACTTTC. It translates to CASGVGYGANVLTF.